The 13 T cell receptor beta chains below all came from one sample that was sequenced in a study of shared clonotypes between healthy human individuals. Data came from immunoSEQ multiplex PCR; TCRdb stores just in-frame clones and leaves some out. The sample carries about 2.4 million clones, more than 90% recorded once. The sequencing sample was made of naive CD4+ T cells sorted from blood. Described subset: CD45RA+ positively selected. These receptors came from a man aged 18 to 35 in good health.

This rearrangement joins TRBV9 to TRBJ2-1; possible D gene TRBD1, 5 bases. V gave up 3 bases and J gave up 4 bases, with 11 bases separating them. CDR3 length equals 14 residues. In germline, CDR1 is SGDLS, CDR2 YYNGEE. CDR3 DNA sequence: TGTGCCAGCAGCGGGGGTCAGGGATACAATGAGCAGTTCTTC. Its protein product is CASSGGQGYNEQFF.

The CDR3 spells CASSLGRDLSDGYTF. The CDR3 DNA reads as TGTGCCAGCAGCTTGGGGAGGGACTTGTCGGATGGCTACACCTTC. The chain is built from TRBV5-4 and TRBJ1-2; tentatively, D is TRBD1 (5 bases). Trimming removed 0 bases from V and 6 bases from J, with 15 bases in between. The CDR3 totals 15 residues. Germline CDR1 SGHNT, CDR2 YYREEE (reference sequence).

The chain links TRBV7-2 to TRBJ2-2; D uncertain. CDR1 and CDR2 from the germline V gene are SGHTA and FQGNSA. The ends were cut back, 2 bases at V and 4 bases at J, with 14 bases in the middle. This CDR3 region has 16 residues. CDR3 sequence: CASSLTPSGATGELFF. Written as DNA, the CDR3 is TGTGCCAGCAGCTTAACCCCCTCAGGAGCCACCGGGGAGCTGTTTTTT.

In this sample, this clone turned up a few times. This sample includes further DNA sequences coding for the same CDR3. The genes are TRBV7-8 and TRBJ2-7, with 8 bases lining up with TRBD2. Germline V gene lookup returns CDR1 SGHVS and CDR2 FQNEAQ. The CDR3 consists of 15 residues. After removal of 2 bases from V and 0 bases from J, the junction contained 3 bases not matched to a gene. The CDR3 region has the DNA TGTGCCAGCAGCTTATCCAGCGGGAGCTCCTACGAGCAGTACTTC. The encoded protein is CASSLSSGSSYEQYF.

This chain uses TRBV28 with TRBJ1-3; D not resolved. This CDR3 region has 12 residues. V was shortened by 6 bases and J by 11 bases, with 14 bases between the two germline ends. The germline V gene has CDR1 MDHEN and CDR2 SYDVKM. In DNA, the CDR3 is TGTGCCAGCAGCAGACCGGCAAGCGCCATATATTTT. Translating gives CASSRPASAIYF.

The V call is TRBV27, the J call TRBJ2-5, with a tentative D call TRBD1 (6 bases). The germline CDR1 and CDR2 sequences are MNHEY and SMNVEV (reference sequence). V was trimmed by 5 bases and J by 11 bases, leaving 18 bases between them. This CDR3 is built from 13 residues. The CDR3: CASSERQDRRQYF. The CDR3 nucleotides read TGTGCCAGCAGTGAGAGACAGGACCGGCGGCAGTACTTC.

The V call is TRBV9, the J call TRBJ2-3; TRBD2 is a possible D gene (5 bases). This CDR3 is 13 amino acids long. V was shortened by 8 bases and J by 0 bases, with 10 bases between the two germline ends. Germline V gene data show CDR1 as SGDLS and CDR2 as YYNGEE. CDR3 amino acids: CASMDSSTDTQYF. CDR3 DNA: TGTGCCAGTATGGACTCCAGCACAGATACGCAGTATTTT.

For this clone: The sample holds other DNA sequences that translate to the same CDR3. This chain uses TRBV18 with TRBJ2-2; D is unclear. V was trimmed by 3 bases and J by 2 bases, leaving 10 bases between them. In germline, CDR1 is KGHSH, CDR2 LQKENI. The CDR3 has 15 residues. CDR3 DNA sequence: TGTGCCAGCTCACCCGGGCAGGCCAACACCGGGGAGCTGTTTTTT. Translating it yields CASSPGQANTGELFF.

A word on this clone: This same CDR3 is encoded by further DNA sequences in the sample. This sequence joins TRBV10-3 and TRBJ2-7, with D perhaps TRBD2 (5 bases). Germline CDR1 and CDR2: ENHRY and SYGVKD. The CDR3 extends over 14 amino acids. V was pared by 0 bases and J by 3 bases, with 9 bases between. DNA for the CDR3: TGTGCCATCAGTGAGTCGGGTCGGGACTACGAGCAGTACTTC. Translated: CAISESGRDYEQYF.

CDR3 protein: CASSWDRGGGMGNQPQHF. CDR3 in DNA: TGTGCCAGCAGCTGGGACAGGGGGGGCGGAATGGGCAATCAGCCCCAGCATTTT. This chain joins TRBV7-8 and TRBJ1-5; 11 bases fit TRBD1. CDR3 length: 18 residues. The germline CDR1 and CDR2 sequences are SGHVS and FQNEAQ. J lost 2 bases, V lost 4 bases, and 10 bases had no gene match.

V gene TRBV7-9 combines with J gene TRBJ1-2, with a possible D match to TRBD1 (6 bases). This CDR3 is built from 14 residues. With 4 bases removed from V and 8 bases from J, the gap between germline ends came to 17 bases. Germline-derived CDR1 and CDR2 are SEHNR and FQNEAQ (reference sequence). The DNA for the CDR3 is TGTGCCAGCAGCTCATTTACAGGGTGGCGCGGCTACACCTTC. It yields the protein CASSSFTGWRGYTF.

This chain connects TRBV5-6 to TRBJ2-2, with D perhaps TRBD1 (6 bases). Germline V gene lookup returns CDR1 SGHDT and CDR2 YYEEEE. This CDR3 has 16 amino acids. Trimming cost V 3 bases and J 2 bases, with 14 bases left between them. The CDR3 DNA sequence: TGTGCCAGCAGCTCGTCAGGGGCGGTAAACACCGGGGAGCTGTTTTTT. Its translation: CASSSSGAVNTGELFF.

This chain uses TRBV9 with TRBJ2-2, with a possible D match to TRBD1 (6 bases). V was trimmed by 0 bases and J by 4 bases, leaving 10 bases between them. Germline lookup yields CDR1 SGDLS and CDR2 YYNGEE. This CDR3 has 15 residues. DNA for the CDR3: TGTGCCAGCAGCGTAGGGTTGGGGGCCACCGGGGAGCTGTTTTTT. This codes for CASSVGLGATGELFF.